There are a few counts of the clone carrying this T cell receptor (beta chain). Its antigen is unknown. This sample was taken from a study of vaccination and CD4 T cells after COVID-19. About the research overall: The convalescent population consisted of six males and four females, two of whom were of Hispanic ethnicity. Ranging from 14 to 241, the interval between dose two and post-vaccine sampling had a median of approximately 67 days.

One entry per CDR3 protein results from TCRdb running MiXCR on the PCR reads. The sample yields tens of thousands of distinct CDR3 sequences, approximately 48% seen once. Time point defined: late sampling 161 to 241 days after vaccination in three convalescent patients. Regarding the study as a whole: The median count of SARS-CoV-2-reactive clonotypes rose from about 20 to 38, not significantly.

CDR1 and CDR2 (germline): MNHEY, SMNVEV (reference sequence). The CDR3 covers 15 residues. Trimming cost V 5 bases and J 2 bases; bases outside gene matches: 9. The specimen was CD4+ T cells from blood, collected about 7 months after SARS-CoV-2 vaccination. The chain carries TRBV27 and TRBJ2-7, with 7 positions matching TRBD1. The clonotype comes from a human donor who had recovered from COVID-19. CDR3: CASSRRGTDTYEQYF. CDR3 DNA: TGTGCCAGCAGTCGCAGGGGGACAGACACCTACGAGCAGTACTTC.